The 16 T cell receptor beta chains given below trace back to one sample, sequenced in a study of T cell responses to AZD1222 COVID-19 vaccine. The data were produced by immunoSEQ multiplex PCR, yet TCRdb's version contains in-frame clones alone and is incomplete. The top ten clones hold more than 2% of a sample with about 110,000 clones, roughly 89% of them seen once. Sequenced here: peripheral blood, sampled 28 days after the second AZD1222 dose. The receptors derive from an adult who received the AZD1222 COVID-19 vaccine.

V and J are TRBV29-1 and TRBJ2-7, with 9 bases fitting TRBD2. This CDR3 region has 15 residues. V was clipped by 1 base and J by 0 bases; unmatched bases: 4. CDR1 and CDR2 (germline): SQVTM, ANQGSEA. The CDR3 DNA follows: TGCAGCGTTGAAGGGCTAGCGGGGTTCTCCTACGAGCAGTACTTC. This translates into CSVEGLAGFSYEQYF.

Written as DNA, the CDR3 is TGTGCCACGAGCCTGGGGGAGACCCAGTACTTC. Translated, it gives CATSLGETQYF. This chain links TRBV2 with TRBJ2-5, with D uncertain. The CDR3 length is 11 residues. Looked up from germline, CDR1 is SNHLY and CDR2 is FYNNEI. V was pared by 10 bases and J by 5 bases, with 11 bases between. Full variable domain (missing parts from reference TRBV2 and TRBJ2-5): EPEVTQTPSHQVTQMGQEVILRCVPISNHLYFYWYRQILGQKVEFLVSFYNNEISEKSEIFDDQFSVERPDGSNFTLKIRSTKLEDSAMYFCATSLGETQYFGPGTRLLVL.

The chain recombines TRBV9 with TRBJ2-1; D might be TRBD2 (5 bases). The CDR3 is 15 amino acids. The V gene's germline CDR1 is SGDLS and CDR2 YYNGEE. The germline V and J ends were trimmed by 2 bases and 5 bases, with 14 bases remaining between them. The CDR3 here is CASSVLSLGDNEQFF. CDR3 bases: TGTGCCAGCAGCGTGCTCTCGCTCGGGGACAATGAGCAGTTCTTC.

This chain uses TRBV14 with TRBJ1-2; D call uncertain. Trimming left V 2 bases short and J 3 bases short, with 13 bases between. This CDR3 is built from 15 residues. Germline loops: CDR1 SGHDN, CDR2 FVKESK. The CDR3 loop reads CASSQRGRVDYGYTF. As DNA, the CDR3 is TGTGCCAGCAGCCAACGTGGTCGGGTGGACTATGGCTACACCTTC.

The chain has TRBV3-1 (or the pseudogene TRBV3-2) and TRBJ1-5; no firm D call. V lost 1 base and J lost 1, with 8 bases in between. This CDR3 comprises 15 residues. Per germline, CDR1 LGHDT and CDR2 YNNKEL (reference sequence). The CDR3 sequence: CASSQAFRSNQPQHF. The CDR3 bases are TGTGCCAGCAGCCAAGCTTTCAGGAGCAATCAGCCCCAGCATTTT.

The chain uses TRBV4-1 and TRBJ2-7; 11 bases are shared with TRBD1. V lost 4 bases to trimming and J lost 7 bases; unmatched junction nucleotides: 6. CDR3 size: 14 residues. Germline loops: CDR1 MGHRA, CDR2 YSYEKL. The CDR3 DNA is TGCGCCAGCAGCCTAGGACAGGGGGCGAGGGAGCAGTACTTC. It translates to CASSLGQGAREQYF.

This CDR3 reads CASSWTAQETQYF. The CDR3 nucleotides read TGTGCCAGCAGTTGGACAGCACAAGAGACCCAGTACTTC. V is TRBV2 and J is TRBJ2-5; maybe TRBD1 (6 bases). This CDR3 comprises 13 residues. Per germline, CDR1 SNHLY and CDR2 FYNNEI. Trimming shortened V by 5 bases and J by 2 bases, and 9 bases separated the two germline ends.

The gene calls are TRBV19 and TRBJ2-6; TRBD2 is a possible D gene (6 bases). The CDR3 loop spans 14 amino acids. V shed 8 bases and J shed 0 bases, with 8 bases lying between them. Germline V gene lookup returns CDR1 LNHDA and CDR2 SQIVND (reference sequence). In DNA, the CDR3 is TGTGCCAGTTGGAGGGGCTCTGGGGCCAACGTCCTGACTTTC. The encoded protein is CASWRGSGANVLTF.

V is TRBV7-3 and J is TRBJ2-2; D possibly corresponds to TRBD2 (6 bases). The V gene's germline CDR1 is SGHTA and CDR2 FQGTGA. The CDR3 sequence is 15 residues long. Trimming removed 5 bases at V and 4 bases at J, with 14 bases between. CDR3 residues: CASSRRGSATGELFF. The CDR3 DNA reads TGTGCCAGCAGCCGCCGGGGGTCGGCCACCGGGGAGCTGTTTTTT.

The chain links TRBV12-3 or TRBV12-4 to TRBJ1-2; D not certain. V was shortened by 3 bases and J by 8 bases, with 4 bases between the two germline ends. The CDR3 covers 10 residues. DNA of the CDR3: TGTGCCAGCAGTTTCGAGGGCTACACCTTC. It yields the protein CASSFEGYTF.

The chain joins TRBV2 to TRBJ2-5; D might be TRBD2 (6 bases). CDR3 length equals 13 residues. The germline gives CDR1 SNHLY, CDR2 FYNNEI. The V and J ends lost 7 bases and 1 base respectively, with 10 bases between them. CDR3 sequence: CASKGLPQETQYF. CDR3 DNA: TGTGCCAGCAAGGGACTCCCCCAAGAGACCCAGTACTTC.

This sequence joins TRBV19 and TRBJ2-1; 9 bases line up with TRBD2. J was trimmed by 7 bases and V by 9 bases; bases with no gene match: 13. Germline V gene lookup returns CDR1 LNHDA and CDR2 SQIVND (reference sequence). This CDR3 contains 15 residues. CDR3 nucleotide sequence: TGTGCCAGCCGTGAGGGTAGCGGGGGATGGAATGAGCAGTTCTTC. Translating it yields CASREGSGGWNEQFF.

The CDR3 DNA sequence: TGTGCCAGCAGTGAAGCGCCAGGACACCTAAGCACAGATACGCAGTATTTT. Translated: CASSEAPGHLSTDTQYF. The V gene is TRBV6-1, the J gene TRBJ2-3; D possibly corresponds to TRBD1 (5 bases). V was pared by 0 bases and J by 0 bases, with 13 bases between. This CDR3 has 17 amino acids. CDR1 and CDR2 (germline): MNHNS, SASEGT.

The chain couples TRBV5-3 to TRBJ1-4; possibly TRBD1 for D (6 bases). TRBV5-3 is labeled an ORF, and its function is uncertain. CDR3 length equals 17 residues. V was clipped by 1 base and J by 5 bases, with 18 bases between them. The CDR3 loop reads CARSLTGAKELNEKLFF. The CDR3 DNA reads as TGTGCCAGAAGCTTGACGGGGGCGAAAGAACTGAATGAAAAACTGTTTTTT.

The V gene is TRBV23-1, the J gene TRBJ2-7; D perhaps matches TRBD1 (6 bases). TRBV23-1 carries the ORF label, with uncertain function. Trimming took 3 bases from V and 3 from J, leaving 15 bases between them. The CDR3 spans 15 residues. CDR3 protein: CASSQEQGPYYEQYF. As DNA, the CDR3 is TGCGCCAGCAGTCAGGAGCAGGGGCCTTACTACGAGCAGTACTTC.

CDR3 residues: CASNPTGLNTEAFF. CDR3 DNA sequence: TGTGCCAGCAACCCCACAGGTTTGAACACTGAAGCTTTCTTT. The rearrangement uses TRBV6-2 or TRBV6-3 and TRBJ1-1, with D possibly being TRBD1 (5 bases). The germline gives CDR1 MNHEY, CDR2 SVGEGT. Trimming left V 7 bases short and J 0 bases short, with 12 bases between. CDR3 size: 14 residues.